Each of the 6 T cell receptor beta chains below was sequenced from the same sample in a study of CD8+ T cells in alopecia areata. Reverse transcribed after extraction, RNA yielded cDNA as the sequencing template. Libraries were prepared by immunoSEQ multiplex PCR; TCRdb keeps only in-frame clonotypes and omits some of them. Here the sample spans fewer than 20,000 clones, roughly three fifths being singletons. Samples from alopecia areata patients were lesional scalp punch biopsies and peripheral blood. The sample consisted of skin. The origin of the receptors is a human donor with alopecia areata.

This chain links TRBV10-3 with TRBJ2-7, with D possibly matching TRBD1 (5 bases). CDR1 and CDR2 (germline): ENHRY, SYGVKD. The CDR3 extends over 14 amino acids. V was pared by 3 bases and J by 1 base, with 10 bases between. CDR3 residues: CAISEGRASYEQYF. The CDR3 DNA reads TGTGCCATCAGTGAAGGCAGGGCATCCTACGAGCAGTACTTC.

This clone is medium-sized (0.01 to 0.1%) by share. The chain employs TRBV7-2 and TRBJ2-7; D ambiguous. This CDR3 has 15 residues. The V and J ends lost 1 base and 3 bases respectively, with 13 bases between them. Germline-derived CDR1 and CDR2 are SGHTA and FQGNSA. CDR3 residues: CASSLEAGSSYEQYF. CDR3 DNA: TGTGCCAGCAGCTTAGAGGCTGGGTCTAGCTACGAGCAGTACTTC.

J is TRBJ1-5 and V is TRBV13, with TRBD1 matching 7 bases. Looked up from germline, CDR1 is PRHDT and CDR2 is FYEKMQ (reference sequence). Trimming removed 6 bases from V and 4 bases from J; junction bases left unmatched: 12. The CDR3 has 16 amino acids. The CDR3 region is CASSRNEQGFNQPQHF. CDR3 sequence (DNA): TGTGCCAGCAGTCGAAACGAACAGGGGTTTAATCAGCCCCAGCATTTT.

This clone has just a few counts. Other DNA sequences from this sample encode an identical CDR3 as well. The V call is TRBV5-1, the J call TRBJ2-5; D gene unclear. The CDR3 is 12 residues long. The V end was cut by 0 bases, the J end by 1 base, with 1 base between. Looked up from germline, CDR1 is SGHRS and CDR2 is YFSETQ. The CDR3: CASSLAQETQYF. CDR3 bases: TGCGCCAGCAGCTTGGCCCAAGAGACCCAGTACTTC.

This clone was detected only a few times. The J gene is TRBJ2-5, the V gene TRBV6-1; the D gene is possibly TRBD2 (6 bases). Germline CDR1 MNHNS, CDR2 SASEGT. There are 15 residues in the CDR3. Trimming left V 5 bases short and J 0 bases short, with 13 bases between. The CDR3 nucleotides read TGTGCCAGCAGTCAACTCCGGGGGTACCAAGAGACCCAGTACTTC. Protein product: CASSQLRGYQETQYF.

There are a few counts of this clone. The V gene is TRBV5-4, the J gene TRBJ2-6; 10 bases align to TRBD1. Germline V CDR1 and CDR2: SGHNT, YYREEE (reference sequence). The CDR3 sequence is 17 residues long. The V gene end was trimmed by 5 bases and the J gene end by 3 bases; junction bases not matched to a gene: 8. CDR3: CASRKGQGGRGANVLTF. The CDR3 nucleotides read TGTGCCAGCAGGAAAGGACAGGGGGGCCGTGGGGCCAACGTCCTGACTTTC.